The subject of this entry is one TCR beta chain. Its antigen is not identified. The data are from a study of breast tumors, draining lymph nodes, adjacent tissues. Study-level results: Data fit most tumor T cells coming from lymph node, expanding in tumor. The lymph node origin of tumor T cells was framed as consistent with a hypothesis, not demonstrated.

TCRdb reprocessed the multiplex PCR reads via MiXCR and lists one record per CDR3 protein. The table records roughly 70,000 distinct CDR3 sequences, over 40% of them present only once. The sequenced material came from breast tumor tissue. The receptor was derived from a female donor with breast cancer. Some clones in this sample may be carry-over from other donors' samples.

In DNA form, the CDR3 reads TGTGCCAGCAGTGGGCTGGGCTACGAGCAGTACTTC. This codes for CASSGLGYEQYF. This chain links TRBV2 with TRBJ2-7; no clear D gene. This CDR3 spans 12 amino acids. The germline V and J ends were trimmed by 4 bases and 3 bases, with 7 bases remaining between them. Germline V gene lookup returns CDR1 SNHLY and CDR2 FYNNEI. Complete variable domain (other parts from reference TRBV2 and TRBJ2-7): EPEVTQTPSHQVTQMGQEVILRCVPISNHLYFYWYRQILGQKVEFLVSFYNNEISEKSEIFDDQFSVERPDGSNFTLKIRSTKLEDSAMYFCASSGLGYEQYFGPGTRLTVT.